This record covers a single T cell receptor (beta chain). The clone's antigen remains unknown. Base qualities are not provided; no much larger clone lies one nucleotide away. The immunoSEQ Assay, a bias-controlled multiplex PCR, was used to amplify TCRbeta CDR3 regions from genomic DNA. For the original study's pipeline: Within the assay, amplification of reference gene primers was used to estimate how many nucleated cells each sample contained. Sequence reads were collapsed and filtered to measure the absolute abundance of every unique TCRbeta CDR3 rearrangement. For each sample, productive Simpson clonality was calculated by taking the square root of Simpson's diversity index across productive rearrangements. The table was pulled from immuneACCESS by TCRdb, which kept in-frame rearrangements only. Such tables lose some clones; where checked, under half of the loss comes from unresolved V genes, and the rest has no known cause. V and J calls and clone size are given by that table; D and trimming were obtained from the DNA. This sample gives 130,000 to 150,000 clones in total; approximately 87% of them show up just once. Jointly, the top ten make up more than 3.5% of the sample.

The CDR3 runs 15 amino acids, cysteine and phenylalanine included. Kept here is only the CDR3 DNA, which spans 45 bases and is read in frame from base 1. After removal of 2 bases from V and 2 bases from J, the junction retains 6 bases not matched to a gene. The germline V gene gives CDR1 as SNHLY and CDR2 as FYNNEI. This sample was included in a study of blood T cell repertoires in COVID-19 (dated by TCRdb to the early 2020s). At the level of the whole study: The collaborator samples originated in the United States, Italy and Spain and spanned the acute and convalescent phases of COVID-19. The prospective study material was composed of cDNA or gDNA derived from T cells, B-cell-depleted T cells, or PBMCs. Deeply sampled blood TCRbeta repertoires from subjects exposed to, actively infected with, or recovered from COVID-19 were included in the dataset. A freely available public database, intended as a resource for researchers studying the immune response to SARS-CoV-2, is where the repertoires were released. Samples were obtained from the ongoing ImmuneRACE study (first 160 participants) and from some 1,300 subjects provided by 6 global collaborators. The sample metadata nearly always contained a de-identified subject ID, COVID-19 status, age in years and sex. Where available, HLA class I and class II types were taken from metadata supplied by the sample provider and were not determined by assay-based typing. Broader findings and caveats from the paper: The amount of clinical and demographic metadata varied by source and participant and was provided uncurated.

Each collaborating institution followed its own protocols to collect whole blood in K2EDTA tubes. For TCRbeta analysis, collaborators shipped samples as frozen whole blood, isolated PBMCs, or DNA extracted from either of those sample types. Recombination connected TRBV2 to TRBJ2-7, with 7 bases in between that match TRBD2. The sample was peripheral blood. The clonotype originates from a middle-aged woman with acute or convalescent COVID-19. The bases read TGTGCCAGCAGTGAACTGGCTAGCGGAACCTACGAGCAGTACTTC. The translation is CASSELASGTYEQYF.